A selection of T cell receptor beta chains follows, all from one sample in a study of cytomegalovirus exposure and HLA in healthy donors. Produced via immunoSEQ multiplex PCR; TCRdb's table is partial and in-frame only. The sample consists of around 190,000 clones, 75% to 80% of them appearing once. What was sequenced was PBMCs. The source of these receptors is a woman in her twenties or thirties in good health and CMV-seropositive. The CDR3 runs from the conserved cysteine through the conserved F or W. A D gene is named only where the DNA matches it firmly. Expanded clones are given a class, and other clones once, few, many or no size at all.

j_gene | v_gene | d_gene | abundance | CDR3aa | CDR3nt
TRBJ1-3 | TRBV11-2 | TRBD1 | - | CASSLPGQGNTIYF | TGTGCCAGCAGCTTGCCGGGACAGGGAAACACCATATATTTT
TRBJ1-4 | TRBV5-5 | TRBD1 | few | CASSPFGTGGTGATNEKLFF | TGTGCCAGCAGTCCTTTCGGGACAGGGGGAACTGGCGCAACTAATGAAAAACTGTTTTTT
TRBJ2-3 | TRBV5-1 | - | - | CASSLSGPDTQYF | TGCGCCAGCAGCTTGAGCGGGCCAGATACGCAGTATTTT
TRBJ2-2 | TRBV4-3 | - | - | CASSQLLDSRGELFF | TGCGCCAGCAGCCAGCTCCTGGACAGTCGAGGGGAGCTGTTTTTT
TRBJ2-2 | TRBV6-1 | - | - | CASSEVATGDTGELFF | TGTGCCAGCAGTGAAGTAGCGACAGGCGACACCGGGGAGCTGTTTTTT
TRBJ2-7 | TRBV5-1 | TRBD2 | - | CASSLAASGDYEQYF | TGCGCCAGCAGCTTGGCGGCTAGCGGAGACTACGAGCAGTACTTC
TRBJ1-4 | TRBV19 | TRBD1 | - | CASSLFPGQPNEKLFF | TGTGCCAGTAGTCTGTTTCCGGGACAGCCTAATGAAAAACTGTTTTTT
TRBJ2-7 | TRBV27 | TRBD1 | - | CASRQGAWYYEQYF | TGTGCCAGTCGCCAGGGGGCTTGGTACTACGAGCAGTACTTC
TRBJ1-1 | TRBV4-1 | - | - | CASSQEGRGGTEAFF | TGCGCCAGCAGCCAAGAGGGCAGGGGTGGGACTGAAGCTTTCTTT
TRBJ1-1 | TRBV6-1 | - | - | CASSRENRAHTEAFF | TGTGCCAGCAGTCGAGAAAACAGGGCTCACACTGAAGCTTTCTTT
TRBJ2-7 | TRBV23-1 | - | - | CTGDGYEQYF | TGCACGGGAGATGGCTACGAGCAGTACTTC
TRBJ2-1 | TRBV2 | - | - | CANDDEEFYNEQFF | TGTGCCAACGACGACGAGGAGTTTTACAATGAGCAGTTCTTC
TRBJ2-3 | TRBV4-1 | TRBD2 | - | CASSQGLAGVADTQYF | TGCGCCAGCAGCCAAGGACTAGCGGGGGTGGCAGATACGCAGTATTTT
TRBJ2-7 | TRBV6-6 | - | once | CASSLRGSEQYF | TGTGCCAGCAGCCTCAGGGGTTCCGAGCAGTACTTC
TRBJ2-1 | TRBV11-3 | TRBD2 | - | CASSLDGEAGVNDNEQFF | TGTGCCAGCAGCTTAGATGGTGAAGCGGGAGTAAATGACAATGAGCAGTTCTTC
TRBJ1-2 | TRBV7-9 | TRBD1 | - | CASSSGQGTNYGYTF | TGTGCCAGCAGCTCCGGACAGGGTACAAACTATGGCTACACCTTC
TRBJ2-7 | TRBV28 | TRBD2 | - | CASNEGLGGGTRRRREQYF | TGTGCCAGCAACGAAGGGCTAGGGGGGGGGACTAGGCGTCGACGTGAGCAGTACTTC
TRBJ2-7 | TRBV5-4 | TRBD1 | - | CASSGQGSSYEQYF | TGTGCCAGCAGCGGACAGGGCAGCTCCTACGAGCAGTACTTC
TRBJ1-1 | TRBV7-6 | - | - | CASSFTGTSNEAFF | TGTGCCAGCAGCTTTACCGGGACATCCAATGAAGCTTTCTTT
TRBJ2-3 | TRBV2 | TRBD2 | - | CATRRGLAHTDTQYF | TGTGCCACCCGACGGGGACTAGCGCACACAGATACGCAGTATTTT
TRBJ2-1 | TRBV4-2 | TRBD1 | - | CASSLRQGGPNEQFF | TGTGCCAGCAGCCTTCGACAGGGGGGTCCAAATGAGCAGTTCTTC
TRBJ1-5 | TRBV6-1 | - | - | CASSEAERLLNQPQHF | TGTGCCAGCAGTGAAGCAGAGCGGCTTCTCAATCAGCCCCAGCATTTT
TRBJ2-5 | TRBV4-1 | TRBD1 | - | CASSLDREETQYF | TGCGCCAGCAGCCTCGACAGGGAAGAGACCCAGTACTTC
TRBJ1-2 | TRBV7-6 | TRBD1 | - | CASSLAPGGGYTF | TGTGCCAGCAGCTTAGCGCCAGGGGGTGGCTACACCTTC
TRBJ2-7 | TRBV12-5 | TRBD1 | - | CASGGDRGRREQYF | TGTGCTAGTGGTGGGGACAGGGGGCGGCGCGAGCAGTACTTC
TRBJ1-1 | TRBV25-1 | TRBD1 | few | CASTQGWMNTEAFF | TGTGCCAGCACACAGGGGTGGATGAACACTGAAGCTTTCTTT